Listed below are T cell receptor beta chains from one sample, sequenced in a study of shared clonotypes between healthy human individuals. Using immunoSEQ multiplex PCR, the repertoire was profiled, and TCRdb retains in-frame clones only, with some absent. The top ten clones hold 1.5% to 2% of a sample with around 1,900,000 clones, just under 95% of them seen once. Material for sequencing was naive CD8+ T cells from PBMCs. The receptors originated from a man aged 18 to 35 in good health. Some clones in this sample may be carry-over from other donors' samples. CDR3s include the opening cysteine and the closing phenylalanine or tryptophan. D genes are given only for firm matches. Expanded clones get a size class; other rows say once, few or many, or leave the size out.

D gene,V gene,clone size,J gene,CDR3 protein,CDR3 DNA
TRBD2,TRBV7-9,NA,TRBJ2-2,CASSLGSWREGRYTGELFF,TGTGCCAGCAGCTTAGGTTCTTGGCGGGAGGGCCGATACACCGGGGAGCTGTTTTTT
TRBD2,TRBV9,NA,TRBJ2-5,CASSVDGSSGETQYF,TGTGCCAGCAGCGTAGACGGGTCTAGCGGAGAGACCCAGTACTTC
TRBD1,TRBV27,NA,TRBJ1-1,CASSSPGQSSWTEAFF,TGTGCCAGCAGTTCACCGGGACAGAGCTCGTGGACTGAAGCTTTCTTT
NA,TRBV6-1,NA,TRBJ2-5,CVSSTLGEFQETQYF,TGTGTCAGCAGTACCCTAGGGGAGTTCCAAGAGACCCAGTACTTC
NA,TRBV6-1,NA,TRBJ2-5,CPKGVQYF,TGTCCCAAGGGGGTGCAGTACTTC
TRBD1,TRBV7-9,NA,TRBJ2-7,CASSSTGTGGNEQYF,TGTGCCAGCAGCTCAACCGGGACAGGGGGCAACGAGCAGTACTTC
TRBD2,TRBV11-3,NA,TRBJ2-2,CASRPGLGDTGELFF,TGTGCCAGCAGGCCCGGACTAGGGGACACCGGGGAGCTGTTTTTT
NA,TRBV28,NA,TRBJ1-1,CASSQNTEAFF,TGTGCCAGCAGTCAGAACACTGAAGCTTTCTTT
NA,TRBV19,NA,TRBJ1-1,CASSIGNEAFF,TGTGCCAGTAGTATCGGAAACGAAGCTTTCTTT
TRBD1,TRBV6-5,NA,TRBJ1-2,CASSYNGWDRDGYTF,TGTGCCAGCAGTTACAACGGGTGGGACAGGGATGGCTACACCTTC
NA,TRBV4-3,NA,TRBJ2-7,CASSQDRGLYEQYF,TGCGCCAGCAGCCAAGATCGCGGTCTCTACGAGCAGTACTTC
TRBD2,TRBV5-6,NA,TRBJ2-7,CASTGGASSYEQYF,TGTGCCAGCACCGGGGGGGCCAGCTCCTACGAGCAGTACTTC
NA,TRBV28,NA,TRBJ2-7,CASSLRVGWGGGRIFNF,TGTGCCAGCAGTTTGCGGGTAGGATGGGGGGGCGGCCGGATATTTAACTTC
NA,TRBV28,NA,TRBJ1-5,CASSFPQPQHF,TGTGCCAGCAGTTTCCCCCAGCCCCAGCATTTT
NA,TRBV7-9,NA,TRBJ1-3,CATDSYQADQINSGNTIYF,TGTGCCACCGACTCCTACCAGGCCGATCAAATAAACTCTGGAAACACCATATATTTT
TRBD1,TRBV19,NA,TRBJ2-7,CASGIDPTGDGGEQYF,TGTGCCAGTGGGATTGACCCGACAGGGGACGGGGGCGAGCAGTACTTC
NA,TRBV6-6,NA,TRBJ1-2,CASSGGSSIYYGYTF,TGTGCCAGCAGTGGGGGGTCTAGTATTTACTATGGCTACACCTTC
TRBD2,TRBV9,NA,TRBJ2-3,CASSPGLAARTDTQYF,TGTGCCAGCAGCCCGGGACTAGCGGCCCGCACAGATACGCAGTATTTT
TRBD2,TRBV27,NA,TRBJ2-3,CASSLVAGGSTDTQYF,TGTGCCAGCAGTTTAGTAGCGGGTGGTAGCACAGATACGCAGTATTTT
NA,TRBV25-1,NA,TRBJ1-5,CASSASHSVNQPQHF,TGTGCCAGCAGTGCCTCCCACTCGGTTAACCAGCCCCAGCATTTT
TRBD1,TRBV7-9,NA,TRBJ2-7,CASSSKPNPGQGDEQYF,TGTGCCAGCAGCTCGAAACCAAACCCGGGACAGGGGGACGAGCAGTACTTC
NA,TRBV6-5,NA,TRBJ2-3,CASSYGPASTDTQYF,TGTGCCAGCAGTTACGGGCCGGCTAGCACAGATACGCAGTATTTT
NA,TRBV19,NA,TRBJ1-2,CASSSSRPEGAYGYTF,TGTGCCAGTAGTAGTAGCCGGCCCGAGGGTGCCTATGGCTACACCTTC
NA,TRBV6-5,NA,TRBJ2-3,CASSYSNGASTDTQYF,TGTGCCAGCAGTTACTCGAACGGAGCTAGCACAGATACGCAGTATTTT
TRBD1,TRBV9,NA,TRBJ1-2,CASSGMDRGGNYGYTF,TGTGCCAGCAGCGGAATGGACAGGGGAGGTAACTATGGCTACACCTTC
NA,TRBV4-1,NA,TRBJ2-3,CASSQTISSRTDTQYF,TGCGCCAGCAGCCAAACCATTAGCAGTCGCACAGATACGCAGTATTTT
TRBD2,TRBV27,NA,TRBJ2-1,CASRAGGGYEQFF,TGTGCCAGCAGAGCGGGAGGGGGATATGAGCAGTTCTTC
TRBD1,TRBV15,NA,TRBJ2-7,CATSRGTGSYEQYF,TGTGCCACCAGCAGAGGGACAGGCTCCTACGAGCAGTACTTC
TRBD1,TRBV5-8,NA,TRBJ1-2,CASSLTGQGARGYTF,TGTGCCAGCAGCTTGACGGGACAGGGGGCGCGAGGCTACACCTTC
NA,TRBV7-8,NA,TRBJ2-7,CASSLGRAISYEQYF,TGTGCCAGCAGCCTGGGACGGGCGATCTCCTACGAGCAGTACTTC
TRBD2,TRBV4-1,NA,TRBJ2-3,CASSFSERDPDTQYF,TGCGCCAGCAGCTTTTCCGAGCGGGACCCAGATACGCAGTATTTT
TRBD2,TRBV4-3,once,TRBJ2-5,CASSQDRLAGGPETQYF,TGCGCTAGCAGCCAAGATCGACTAGCGGGAGGCCCAGAGACCCAGTACTTC
NA,TRBV7-2,NA,TRBJ2-5,CASSPSEYF,TGTGCCAGCAGCCCCTCGGAGTACTTC
NA,TRBV7-2,NA,TRBJ2-5,CASSLDQGMGETQYF,TGTGCCAGCAGCTTAGACCAGGGGATGGGGGAGACCCAGTACTTC
TRBD2,TRBV7-9,NA,TRBJ2-7,CASSLSGRVGEQYF,TGTGCCAGCAGCTTATCCGGGAGGGTTGGGGAGCAGTACTTC
TRBD1,TRBV19,NA,TRBJ2-7,CASSPRAVRDREGEQYF,TGTGCCAGTAGCCCCCGAGCCGTCCGGGACAGGGAGGGCGAGCAGTACTTC
TRBD1,TRBV10-2,once,TRBJ2-7,CATRDRANEQYF,TGCGCCACCAGGGACAGGGCAAACGAGCAGTACTTC
TRBD1,TRBV7-6,NA,TRBJ2-7,CASSLAEQGFYEQYF,TGTGCCAGCAGCTTAGCGGAACAGGGGTTCTACGAGCAGTACTTC
NA,TRBV30,NA,TRBJ2-7,CAWSPRTARSYEQYF,TGTGCCTGGAGTCCCAGAACCGCCCGGTCCTACGAGCAGTACTTC
NA,TRBV21-1,NA,TRBJ2-2,CASSPPLGREAPTGELFF,TGTGCCAGCAGCCCCCCCCTTGGGAGGGAGGCCCCCACCGGGGAGCTGTTTTTT
TRBD1,TRBV9,NA,TRBJ2-3,CASSQGGEYTQYF,TGTGCCAGCAGCCAAGGGGGCGAGTATACGCAGTATTTT